A selection of T cell receptor beta chains follows, all from one sample in a study of blood T cell repertoires in COVID-19. This table comes from immunoSEQ multiplex PCR, and its TCRdb copy is limited to in-frame clones, with some not included. The sample contains 150,000 or so clones, 84% of which appear only once. Sequencing input: peripheral blood. Receptors were obtained from a woman in her sixties or seventies with acute or convalescent COVID-19. CDR3s include the opening cysteine and the closing phenylalanine or tryptophan. Each record gives: clone size, V gene, J gene, D gene, CDR3 DNA, CDR3 protein. The D gene is left open where the match is weak. Expanded clones get a size class; other rows say once, few or many, or leave the size out.

once	TRBV19	TRBJ1-4	NA	TGTGCCAGTTCTGCGCTGGGGGCGGAACTGTTTTTT	CASSALGAELFF
NA	TRBV9	TRBJ2-5	TRBD2	TGTGCCAGCAGCGTAGTTGGATCCGGGAGGGGAGAGACCCAGTACTTC	CASSVVGSGRGETQYF
NA	TRBV28	TRBJ2-1	TRBD2	TGTGCCAGCAGCCAACGCCCAGCGGGGTTCAATGAGCAGTTCTTC	CASSQRPAGFNEQFF
NA	TRBV28	TRBJ1-2	NA	TGTGCCAGCAGTTTAGAGTCAGGGAGGGGCTACACCTTC	CASSLESGRGYTF
NA	TRBV7-7	TRBJ2-3	TRBD1	TGTGCTAGCAGCTTAGGGGACAGGGATACGCAGTATTTT	CASSLGDRDTQYF
NA	TRBV4-1	TRBJ2-3	NA	TGCGCCAGCAGCCAGGACGGACAGTTTTATACAGATACGCAGTATTTT	CASSQDGQFYTDTQYF
NA	TRBV11-2	TRBJ2-3	NA	TGTGCCAGCAGCTCCCTCCGAGATACGCAGTATTTT	CASSSLRDTQYF
NA	TRBV5-1	TRBJ1-5	NA	TGCGCCAGCAGCTTGCGTGTATCTCGGCATCCCAGGGTTCGCTTGGGAAATCAGCCCCAGCATTTT	CASSLRVSRHPRVRLGNQPQHF
NA	TRBV19	TRBJ2-7	TRBD1	TGTGCCAGTAGTTCCAGGGGGACGGGCGAATACGAGCAGTACTTC	CASSSRGTGEYEQYF
NA	TRBV3-1/TRBV3-2	TRBJ2-1	TRBD2	TGTGCCAGCAGCCCCGGACTAGTATCCTACAATGAGCAGTTCTTC	CASSPGLVSYNEQFF
NA	TRBV4-2	TRBJ2-5	TRBD2	TGTGCCAGCAGCCTGGGGACTAGCGGGGCAGAAGAGACCCAGTACTTC	CASSLGTSGAEETQYF
NA	TRBV2	TRBJ1-3	NA	TGTGCCAGCAGGCGTCGAGGCGGAGACTCTGGAAACACCATATATTTT	CASRRRGGDSGNTIYF
NA	TRBV4-1	TRBJ2-7	NA	TGCGCCAGCAGCCAAGCAGACAGGTCTTACGAGCAGTACTTC	CASSQADRSYEQYF
NA	TRBV6-5	TRBJ1-1	TRBD1	TGTGCCAGCACCTCGACAGGGAGGTATGAAGCTTTCTTT	CASTSTGRYEAFF
NA	TRBV2	TRBJ2-7	TRBD2	TGTGCCAGCAGTGAAATCGGGGTGCGGGGGGAGCAGTACTTC	CASSEIGVRGEQYF
once	TRBV11-2	TRBJ1-2	TRBD1	TGTGCCAGCAGCTTAGGGGGACAGGCCTACACCTTC	CASSLGGQAYTF
NA	TRBV6-1	TRBJ1-5	TRBD1	TGTGCCAGCAGTGAAGGACAGGGGAATAGCAATCAGCCCCAGCATTTT	CASSEGQGNSNQPQHF
NA	TRBV10-3	TRBJ2-3	TRBD2	TGTGCCATCAGTGTGAAGCGGGATGGTACGCAGTATTTT	CAISVKRDGTQYF
few	TRBV6-5	TRBJ2-3	TRBD2	TGTGCCAGCCGGACTAGCGGGAGCACAGATACGCAGTATTTT	CASRTSGSTDTQYF
few	TRBV7-9	TRBJ2-5	NA	TGTGCCAGCAGCCCAGACAGCCGGACCCAGTACTTC	CASSPDSRTQYF
NA	TRBV20-1	TRBJ2-1	TRBD1	TGCAGTGCCAGTAGCCGACAGGGATTTATTAATGAGCAGTTCTTC	CSASSRQGFINEQFF
NA	TRBV2	TRBJ1-1	NA	TGTGCCAGCGATACAGGGACCGCTGAAGCTTTCTTT	CASDTGTAEAFF
NA	TRBV5-4	TRBJ1-2	TRBD1	TGTGCCAGCAGCTTGGCCGGGACAGGGGGTGGCTACACCTTC	CASSLAGTGGGYTF
NA	TRBV7-9	TRBJ1-2	TRBD1	TGTGCCAGCAGCCTAGACAGGGTCTATGGCTACACCTTC	CASSLDRVYGYTF
NA	TRBV7-9	TRBJ2-7	TRBD2	TGTGCCAGCAGCTCGGGACTAGCGGGATACACCTACGAGCAGTACTTC	CASSSGLAGYTYEQYF
NA	TRBV18	TRBJ1-2	TRBD1	TGTGCCAGCTCGCCAGGGGGGGAATCGGCCTATGGCTACACCTTC	CASSPGGESAYGYTF
NA	TRBV7-9	TRBJ2-7	NA	TGTGCCAGCGTTGGCAACTCCTACGAGCAGTACTTC	CASVGNSYEQYF
NA	TRBV7-4	TRBJ2-7	TRBD2	TGTGCCAGCAGCTTAAGAAGGCGAGAGGTTATTATGGGACTAGCGGGAGACGAGCAGTACTTC	CASSLRRREVIMGLAGDEQYF
few	TRBV27	TRBJ1-6	NA	TGTGCCAGCAGTATAACAGGGAATTCACCCCTCCACTTT	CASSITGNSPLHF
NA	TRBV30	TRBJ1-5	NA	TGTGCCTGGAGTGTAGGGGTCAATCAGCCCCAGCATTTT	CAWSVGVNQPQHF
once	TRBV4-1	TRBJ1-2	NA	TGCGCCAGCAGCCAAGGCAAGGGAGACTATGGCTACACCTTC	CASSQGKGDYGYTF
NA	TRBV28	TRBJ2-6	TRBD2	TGTGCCAGCAGAGATGCGGGGGGGTACGGGGCCAACGTCCTGACTTTC	CASRDAGGYGANVLTF
NA	TRBV30	TRBJ1-4	TRBD1	TGTGCCTGGAGTCACAGGGGGCGCGTGGAAAAACTGTTTTTT	CAWSHRGRVEKLFF
NA	TRBV27	TRBJ2-3	NA	TGTGCCAGCAGCGGACACCTCCTATGGGATAATACGCAGTATTTT	CASSGHLLWDNTQYF
once	TRBV5-1	TRBJ1-2	TRBD1	TGCGCCAGCAGCTTCCAGGACAGGGCACAAGCTAACTATGGCTACACCTTC	CASSFQDRAQANYGYTF
NA	TRBV15	TRBJ1-1	TRBD1	TGTGCCACCAGCAGAGACAGGGGGCCAACTGAAGCTTTCTTT	CATSRDRGPTEAFF
NA	TRBV28	TRBJ2-7	NA	TGTGCCAGCAGTCTAAAAACCTACGAGCAGTACTTC	CASSLKTYEQYF
few	TRBV28	TRBJ1-5	TRBD1	TGTGCCAGCACCGGGGACAGGGCGGGAAATCAGCCCCAGCATTTT	CASTGDRAGNQPQHF
few	TRBV14	TRBJ2-7	TRBD2	TGTGCCAGCAGCCAAGGCAGACTAGCGGGAGGCGAGCAGTACTTC	CASSQGRLAGGEQYF
NA	TRBV11-3	TRBJ1-2	NA	TGTGCCAGCAGCCCCCTGGGAGGGGGCTATGGCTACACCTTC	CASSPLGGGYGYTF
NA	TRBV7-8	TRBJ1-5	NA	TGTGCCAGCAGCTTACGACAGGCCCTTTTTTATCAGCCCCAGCATTTT	CASSLRQALFYQPQHF
NA	TRBV5-1	TRBJ1-5	NA	TGCGCCAGCAGCTTAGGGGGTTTTAATCAGCCCCAGCATTTT	CASSLGGFNQPQHF
NA	TRBV18	TRBJ1-3	NA	TGTGCCAGCTCGCTCGGAGGTATTGGAAACACCATATATTTT	CASSLGGIGNTIYF
NA	TRBV28	TRBJ1-1	TRBD1	TGTGCCAGCAGACCGGGACAGCCGAACACTGAAGCTTTCTTT	CASRPGQPNTEAFF
NA	TRBV29-1	TRBJ2-2	NA	TGCAGCGTTGAAAAAGGGGGGAACACCGGGGAGCTGTTTTTT	CSVEKGGNTGELFF
NA	TRBV7-3	TRBJ2-1	TRBD2	TGTGCCAGCAGCCCAAAGGGCGCTAGCGGGAAAGTGATCGATGAGCAGTTCTTC	CASSPKGASGKVIDEQFF
NA	TRBV7-2	TRBJ1-5	TRBD1	TGTGCCAGCAGCGCCGACAGGGGACATCAGCCCCAGCATTTT	CASSADRGHQPQHF
NA	TRBV6-1	TRBJ2-7	TRBD2	TGTGCCAGCAGTGACGGGAGGTCCTACGAGCAGTACTTC	CASSDGRSYEQYF
once	TRBV28	TRBJ1-6	NA	TGTGCCAGCAGTTTTTACAGCTCCTATAATTCACCCCTCCACTTT	CASSFYSSYNSPLHF
NA	TRBV5-8	TRBJ2-2	TRBD2	TGTGCCAGCAGCTTGGACCTAGCGGCACCGAACACCGGGGAGCTGTTTTTT	CASSLDLAAPNTGELFF